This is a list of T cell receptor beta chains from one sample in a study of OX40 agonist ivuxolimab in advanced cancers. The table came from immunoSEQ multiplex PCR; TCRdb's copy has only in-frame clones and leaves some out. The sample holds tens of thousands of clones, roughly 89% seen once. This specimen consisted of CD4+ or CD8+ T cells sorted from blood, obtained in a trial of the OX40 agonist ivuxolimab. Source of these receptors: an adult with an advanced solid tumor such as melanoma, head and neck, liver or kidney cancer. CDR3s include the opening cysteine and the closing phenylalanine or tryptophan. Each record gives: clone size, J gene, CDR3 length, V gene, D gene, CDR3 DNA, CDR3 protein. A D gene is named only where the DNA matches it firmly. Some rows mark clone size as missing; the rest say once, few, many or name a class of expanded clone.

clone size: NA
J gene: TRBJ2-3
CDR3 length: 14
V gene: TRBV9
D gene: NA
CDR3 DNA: TGTGCCAGCAGCGTAGTGGGCGACACAGATACGCAGTATTTT
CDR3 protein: CASSVVGDTDTQYF

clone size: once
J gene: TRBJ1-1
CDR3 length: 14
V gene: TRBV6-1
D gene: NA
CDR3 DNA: TGTGCCAGCAGTGAAGGGGCAGGTAACACTGAAGCTTTCTTT
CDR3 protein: CASSEGAGNTEAFF

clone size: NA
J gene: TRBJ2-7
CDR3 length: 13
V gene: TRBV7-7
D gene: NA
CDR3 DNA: TGTGCCAGCAGTCCGGGACTCCACTACGAGCAGTACTTC
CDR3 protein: CASSPGLHYEQYF

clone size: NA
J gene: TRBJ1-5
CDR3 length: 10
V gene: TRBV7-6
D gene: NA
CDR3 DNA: TGTGCCAGCAGGGACGAGCCCCAGCATTTT
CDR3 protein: CASRDEPQHF

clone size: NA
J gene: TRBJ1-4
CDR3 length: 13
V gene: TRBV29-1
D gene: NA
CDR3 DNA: TGCAGCGTTGCATCAGGGGCAAGGGAAAAACTGTTTTTT
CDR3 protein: CSVASGAREKLFF

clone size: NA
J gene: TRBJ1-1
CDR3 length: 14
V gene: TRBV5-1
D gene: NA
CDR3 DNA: TGCGCCAGCAGCTTGGTTCGGGTAGACACTGAAGCTTTCTTT
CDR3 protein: CASSLVRVDTEAFF

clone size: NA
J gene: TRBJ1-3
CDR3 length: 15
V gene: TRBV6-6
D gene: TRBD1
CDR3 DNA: TGTGCCAGCAGTCAGGACAGGGCAGGGGGAAACACCATATATTTT
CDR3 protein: CASSQDRAGGNTIYF

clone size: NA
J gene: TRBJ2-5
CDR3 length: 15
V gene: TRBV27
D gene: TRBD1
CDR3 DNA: TGTGCCAGCAGTCCGGGACAGAACTTCCAAGAGACCCAGTACTTC
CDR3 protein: CASSPGQNFQETQYF

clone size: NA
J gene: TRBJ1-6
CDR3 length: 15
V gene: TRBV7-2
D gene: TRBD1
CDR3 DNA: TGTGCCAGCAGCATTAGGACAGGGAATAATTCACCCCTCCACTTT
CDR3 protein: CASSIRTGNNSPLHF

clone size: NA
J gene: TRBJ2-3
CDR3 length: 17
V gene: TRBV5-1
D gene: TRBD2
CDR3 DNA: TGCGCCAGCAGCTTGCTGGCTAGCGGGGGGCCCGGGGATACGCAGTATTTT
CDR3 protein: CASSLLASGGPGDTQYF

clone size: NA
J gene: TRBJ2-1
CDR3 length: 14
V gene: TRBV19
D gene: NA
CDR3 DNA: TGTGCCAGTAAAGAGGTGGGTAAAGGCCATGAGCAGTTCTTC
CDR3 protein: CASKEVGKGHEQFF

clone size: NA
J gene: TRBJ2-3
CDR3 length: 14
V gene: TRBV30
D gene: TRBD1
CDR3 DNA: TGTGCCTGGGTGGACAGGGGGCGCACAGATACGCAGTATTTT
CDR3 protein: CAWVDRGRTDTQYF

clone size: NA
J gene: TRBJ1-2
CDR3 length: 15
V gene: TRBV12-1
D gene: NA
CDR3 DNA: TGTGCCAGCAGCTTTGAGGTGGGGGGCAGCCGAATTGCTACCTTC
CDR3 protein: CASSFEVGGSRIATF

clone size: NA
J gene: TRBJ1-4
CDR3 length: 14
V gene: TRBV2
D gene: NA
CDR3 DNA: TGTGCCAGCGGGGGCGGGGCAACTAATGAAAAACTGTTTTTT
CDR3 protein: CASGGGATNEKLFF

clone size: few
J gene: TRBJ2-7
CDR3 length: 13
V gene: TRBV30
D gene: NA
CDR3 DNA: TGTGCCTGGAGTGCGAGTTTATTTTACGAGCAGTACTTC
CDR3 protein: CAWSASLFYEQYF

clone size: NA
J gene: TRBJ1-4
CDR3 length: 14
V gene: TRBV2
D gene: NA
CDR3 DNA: TGTGCCAGCAGTGAAAGGGGGGTGGGCGAAAAACTGTTTTTT
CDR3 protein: CASSERGVGEKLFF

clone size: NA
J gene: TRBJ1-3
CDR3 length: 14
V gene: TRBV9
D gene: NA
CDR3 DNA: TGTGCCAGCAGCGTAGGAGGGAATGGAAACACCATATATTTT
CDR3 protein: CASSVGGNGNTIYF

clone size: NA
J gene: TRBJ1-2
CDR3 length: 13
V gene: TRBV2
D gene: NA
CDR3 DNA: TGTGCCAGCACCCCAAAGTTGGGGGCTGGCTACACCTTC
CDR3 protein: CASTPKLGAGYTF

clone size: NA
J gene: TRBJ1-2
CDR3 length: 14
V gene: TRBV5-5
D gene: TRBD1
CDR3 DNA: TGTGCCAGCAGCCCGACAGGGCTTACCTATGGCTACACCTTC
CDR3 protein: CASSPTGLTYGYTF

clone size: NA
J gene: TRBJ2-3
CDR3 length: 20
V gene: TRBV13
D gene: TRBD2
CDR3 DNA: TGTGCCAGCAGCTTAGGTGATGGACTAGCGGGAGTTGAAGGCACAGATACGCAGTATTTT
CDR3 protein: CASSLGDGLAGVEGTDTQYF

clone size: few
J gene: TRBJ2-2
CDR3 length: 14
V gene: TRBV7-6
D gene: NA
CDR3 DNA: TGTGCCAGCAGCTTAGGCGCGGCTACCGGGGAGCTGTTTTTT
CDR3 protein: CASSLGAATGELFF

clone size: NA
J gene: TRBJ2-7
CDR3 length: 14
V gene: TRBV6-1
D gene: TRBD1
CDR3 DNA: TGTGCCAGCAGTGTACAGGGGGCCTCCTACGAGCAGTACTTC
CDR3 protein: CASSVQGASYEQYF

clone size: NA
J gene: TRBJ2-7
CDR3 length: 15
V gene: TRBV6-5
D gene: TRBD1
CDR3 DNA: TGTGCCAGCAGTCTCCAGGGGGCAGTTACCTACGAGCAGTACTTC
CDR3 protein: CASSLQGAVTYEQYF

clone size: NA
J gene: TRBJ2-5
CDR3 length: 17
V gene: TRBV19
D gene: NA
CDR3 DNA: TGTGCCAGTAGTATTGCTGCCGGGACCCACTACCAAGAGACCCAGTACTTC
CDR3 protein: CASSIAAGTHYQETQYF

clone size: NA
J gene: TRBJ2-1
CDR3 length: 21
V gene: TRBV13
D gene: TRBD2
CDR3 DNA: TGTGCCAGCAGCTTAGGCCGACTAGCGGGAGCGAACTTTAAGATTTACAATGAGCAGTTCTTC
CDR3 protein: CASSLGRLAGANFKIYNEQFF

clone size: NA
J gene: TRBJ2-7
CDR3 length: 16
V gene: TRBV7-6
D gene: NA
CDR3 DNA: TGTGCCAGCAGCTTGGGGTTTGGGCAGGGTATGGGGGAGCAGTACTTC
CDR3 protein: CASSLGFGQGMGEQYF

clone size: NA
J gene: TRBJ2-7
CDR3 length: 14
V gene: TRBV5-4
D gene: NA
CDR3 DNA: TGTGCCAGCAGCTTTCAGCAGGAACCCTACGAGCAGTACTTC
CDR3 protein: CASSFQQEPYEQYF

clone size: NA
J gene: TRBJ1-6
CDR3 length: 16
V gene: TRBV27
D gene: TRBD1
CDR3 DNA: TGTGCCAGCAGTACCCAGACAGGGGGCCTAGGATCACCCCTCCACTTT
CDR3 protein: CASSTQTGGLGSPLHF

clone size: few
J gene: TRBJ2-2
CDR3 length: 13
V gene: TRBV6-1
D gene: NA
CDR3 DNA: TGTGCCAGCAGTGCGGGACCCACCGGGGAGCTGTTTTTT
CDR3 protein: CASSAGPTGELFF

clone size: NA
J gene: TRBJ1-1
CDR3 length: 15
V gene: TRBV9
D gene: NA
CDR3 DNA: TGTGCCAGCAGCGGTCACGGGCAGGGTAACACTGAAGCTTTCTTT
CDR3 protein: CASSGHGQGNTEAFF

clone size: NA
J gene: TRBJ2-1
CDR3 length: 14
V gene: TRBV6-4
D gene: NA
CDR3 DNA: TGTGCCAGCAGTGGTGGAGGTTCCTACAATGAGCAGTTCTTC
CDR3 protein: CASSGGGSYNEQFF

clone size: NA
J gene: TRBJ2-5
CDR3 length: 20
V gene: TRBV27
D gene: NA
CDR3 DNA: TGTGCCAGCAGTTTATATTTTCGGCGGGCGAGTACAGGGGCGGGGGAGACCCAGTACTTC
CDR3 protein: CASSLYFRRASTGAGETQYF

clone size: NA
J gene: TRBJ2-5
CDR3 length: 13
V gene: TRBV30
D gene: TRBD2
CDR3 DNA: TGTGCCTGGGGGACTAGCAGTAGAGAGACCCAGTACTTC
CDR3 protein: CAWGTSSRETQYF

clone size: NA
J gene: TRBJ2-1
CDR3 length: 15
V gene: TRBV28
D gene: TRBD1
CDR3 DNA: TGTGCCAGCAGTCGGGCAGGGGGTCCTTACAATGAGCAGTTCTTC
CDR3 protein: CASSRAGGPYNEQFF

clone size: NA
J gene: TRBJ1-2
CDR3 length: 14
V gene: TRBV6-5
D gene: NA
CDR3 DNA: TGTGCCAGCAGTTACTCGACTGGATTGGGCGGCTACACCTTC
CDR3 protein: CASSYSTGLGGYTF

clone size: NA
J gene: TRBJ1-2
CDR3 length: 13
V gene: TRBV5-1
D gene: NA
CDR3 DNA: TGCGCCAGCAGCTTTGATGGAAACTATGGCTACACCTTC
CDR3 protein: CASSFDGNYGYTF

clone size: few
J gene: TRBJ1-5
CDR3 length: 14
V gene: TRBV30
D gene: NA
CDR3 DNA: TGTGCCTGGAGTGTAGGTCGCGGCAATCAGCCCCAGCATTTT
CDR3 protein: CAWSVGRGNQPQHF

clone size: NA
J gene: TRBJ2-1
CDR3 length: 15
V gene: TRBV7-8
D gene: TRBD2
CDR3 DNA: TGTGCCAGCAGCTTAGCTAGCGGGGGCTACAATGAGCAGTTCTTC
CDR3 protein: CASSLASGGYNEQFF

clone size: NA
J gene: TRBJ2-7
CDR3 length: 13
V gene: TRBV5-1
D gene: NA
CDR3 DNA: TGCGCCAGCAGGGGCAGAGAATGGGACGAGCAGTACTTC
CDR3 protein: CASRGREWDEQYF

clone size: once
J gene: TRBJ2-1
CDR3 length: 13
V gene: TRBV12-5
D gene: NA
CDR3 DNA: TGTGCTAGTGGTTTGGGCTTCTACAATGAGCAGTTCTTC
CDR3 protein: CASGLGFYNEQFF

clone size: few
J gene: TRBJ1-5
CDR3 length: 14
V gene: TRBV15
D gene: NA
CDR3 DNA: TGTGCCACCAGAGGACGGAATCATAATCAGCCCCAGCATTTT
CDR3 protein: CATRGRNHNQPQHF

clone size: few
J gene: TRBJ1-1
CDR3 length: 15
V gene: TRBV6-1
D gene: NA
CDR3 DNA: TGTGCCAGCAGTGGCCTCTGGGGGTATGACACTGAAGCTTTCTTT
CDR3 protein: CASSGLWGYDTEAFF

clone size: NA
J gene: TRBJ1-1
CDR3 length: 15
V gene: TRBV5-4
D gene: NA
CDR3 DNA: TGTGCCAGCAGCCCTGGACACAAGACGAACACTGAAGCTTTCTTT
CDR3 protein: CASSPGHKTNTEAFF

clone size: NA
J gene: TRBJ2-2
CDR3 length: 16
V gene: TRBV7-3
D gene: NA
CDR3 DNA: TGTGCCAGCAGCTTAAAGGACTACCCGAACACCGGGGAGCTGTTTTTT
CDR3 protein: CASSLKDYPNTGELFF

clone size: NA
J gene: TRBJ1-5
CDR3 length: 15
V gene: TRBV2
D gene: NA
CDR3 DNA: TGTGCCAGCAGTGAACGTGGGAGGAGCAATCAGCCCCAGCATTTT
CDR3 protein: CASSERGRSNQPQHF

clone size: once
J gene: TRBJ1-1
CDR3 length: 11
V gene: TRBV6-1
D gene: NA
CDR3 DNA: TGTGCCAGCAGTGGGACGGCTGAAGCTTTCTTT
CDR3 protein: CASSGTAEAFF

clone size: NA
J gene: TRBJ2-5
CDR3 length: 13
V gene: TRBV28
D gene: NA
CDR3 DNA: TGTGCCAGCAGTTTAGTTGGTTTGGAGACCCAGTACTTC
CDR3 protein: CASSLVGLETQYF

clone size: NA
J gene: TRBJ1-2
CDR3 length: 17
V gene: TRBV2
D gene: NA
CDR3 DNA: TGTGCCAGCAGTCGCACCCTCCCCCCCCCGGGGAGTACGGGCTACACCTTC
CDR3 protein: CASSRTLPPPGSTGYTF

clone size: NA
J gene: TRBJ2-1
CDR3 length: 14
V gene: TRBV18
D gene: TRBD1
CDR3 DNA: TGTGCCAGCTCACCAAGGGACAGGGCCAATGAGCAGTTCTTC
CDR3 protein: CASSPRDRANEQFF

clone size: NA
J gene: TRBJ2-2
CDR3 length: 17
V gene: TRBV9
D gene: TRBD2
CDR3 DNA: TGTGCCAGCAGCGTAGTAGGGAGGACTAGCGGGACCGGGGAGCTGTTTTTT
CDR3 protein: CASSVVGRTSGTGELFF

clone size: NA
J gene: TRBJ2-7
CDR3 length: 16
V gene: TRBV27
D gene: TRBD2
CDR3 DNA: TGTGCCAGCAGCCGGGCTAGCGGGAGCTCTTCATACGAGCAGTACTTC
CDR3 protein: CASSRASGSSSYEQYF

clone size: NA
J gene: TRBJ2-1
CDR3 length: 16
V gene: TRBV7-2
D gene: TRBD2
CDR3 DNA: TGTGCCAGCAGTCCCGACGGGGGGAGGACCTACAATGAGCAGTTCTTC
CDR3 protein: CASSPDGGRTYNEQFF

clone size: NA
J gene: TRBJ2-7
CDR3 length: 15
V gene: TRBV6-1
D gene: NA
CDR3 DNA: TGTGCCAGCAGTGAAGCCCCCCTAGTATCCTACGAGCAGTACTTC
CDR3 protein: CASSEAPLVSYEQYF

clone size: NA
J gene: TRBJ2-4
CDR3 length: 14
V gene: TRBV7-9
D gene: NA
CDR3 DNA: TGTGCCAGCAGCTTAGAGGGAGGGGGGTACATTCAGTACTTC
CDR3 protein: CASSLEGGGYIQYF

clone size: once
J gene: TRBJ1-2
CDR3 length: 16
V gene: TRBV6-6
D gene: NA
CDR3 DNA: TGTGCCAGCAGTTACCCTAGAGACAGGACTAACTATGGCTACACCTTC
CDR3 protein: CASSYPRDRTNYGYTF